Listed below are T cell receptor beta chains from one sample, sequenced in a study of OX40 agonist ivuxolimab in advanced cancers. Profiling relied on immunoSEQ multiplex PCR, and the TCRdb table lists in-frame clones only, not all of them. The sample contains tens of thousands of clones, roughly nine tenths of which appear only once. The material sequenced was CD4+ or CD8+ T cells sorted from blood, taken in a trial of the OX40 agonist ivuxolimab. These receptors were obtained from an adult with an advanced solid tumor such as melanoma, head and neck, liver or kidney cancer. Both conserved end residues are part of each CDR3. The order of the fields is clone size, J gene, V gene, D gene, CDR3 protein, CDR3 DNA. The D gene is left open where the match is weak. For some rows the clone size is stated as once, few or many, or as a class when expanded; others skip it.

>.|TRBJ2-3|TRBV7-6|.
CASSLEVSSTDTQYF
TGTGCCAGCAGCTTAGAGGTCTCTAGCACAGATACGCAGTATTTT
>.|TRBJ2-2|TRBV27|.
CASSLIPTLNTGELFF
TGTGCCAGCAGTTTAATACCGACCTTGAACACCGGGGAGCTGTTTTTT
>.|TRBJ1-2|TRBV18|.
CASSPPRDYGYTF
TGTGCCAGCTCACCACCTCGGGACTATGGCTACACCTTC
>.|TRBJ1-5|TRBV6-5|.
CASSYSPNQPQHF
TGTGCCAGCAGTTATAGTCCCAATCAGCCCCAGCATTTT
>.|TRBJ1-3|TRBV11-2|.
CASSLGSFRARSGNTIYF
TGTGCCAGCAGCTTAGGCAGTTTTAGGGCGCGCTCTGGAAACACCATATATTTT
>.|TRBJ2-5|TRBV27|.
CASSSLWGVETQYF
TGTGCCAGCAGTTCCCTATGGGGGGTCGAGACCCAGTACTTC
>.|TRBJ1-2|TRBV7-6|.
CASSLSPAGNYGYTF
TGTGCCAGCAGCTTAAGCCCAGCGGGTAACTATGGCTACACCTTC
>.|TRBJ1-2|TRBV7-9|TRBD1
CASHRQGYGYTF
TGTGCCAGCCACCGACAGGGGTATGGCTACACCTTC
>.|TRBJ2-1|TRBV27|.
CASSWGDSYNEQFF
TGTGCCAGCAGTTGGGGGGACAGCTACAATGAGCAGTTCTTC
>.|TRBJ1-4|TRBV9|.
CASSVEGGQLNEKLFF
TGTGCCAGCAGCGTAGAGGGCGGACAGCTTAATGAAAAACTGTTTTTT
>.|TRBJ2-2|TRBV6-1|TRBD2
CASSDRLAGGANTGELFF
TGTGCCAGCAGTGATCGTCTAGCGGGAGGTGCGAACACCGGGGAGCTGTTTTTT
>.|TRBJ1-5|TRBV2|.
CASSDIRQGLDQPQHF
TGTGCCAGCAGTGATATACGGCAGGGGTTAGATCAGCCCCAGCATTTT
>.|TRBJ2-1|TRBV4-2|.
CASSQDDYEQFF
TGTGCCAGCAGCCAAGATGACTACGAGCAGTTCTTC
>.|TRBJ2-1|TRBV19|TRBD2
CASTPLAGGSYNEQFF
TGTGCCAGTACCCCACTAGCGGGGGGATCATACAATGAGCAGTTCTTC
>.|TRBJ2-5|TRBV5-5|.
CASRRTTETQYF
TGTGCCAGCAGACGGACTACGGAGACCCAGTACTTC
>.|TRBJ2-5|TRBV11-2|.
CASSLGVGETQYF
TGTGCCAGCAGCTTAGGAGTGGGGGAGACCCAGTACTTC
>.|TRBJ2-3|TRBV6-4|.
CASSDSTRSDTQYF
TGTGCCAGCAGTGACTCCACTAGGTCAGATACGCAGTATTTT
>.|TRBJ2-1|TRBV9|.
CASSVTNEQFF
TGTGCCAGCAGCGTAACTAATGAGCAGTTCTTC
>.|TRBJ1-2|TRBV4-1|TRBD1
CASSPPGTGYGYTF
TGCGCCAGCAGCCCCCCGGGGACAGGCTATGGCTACACCTTC
>.|TRBJ1-5|TRBV4-1|TRBD1
CASSQGTGDNQPQHF
TGCGCCAGCAGCCAAGGTACAGGGGACAATCAGCCCCAGCATTTT
>.|TRBJ1-1|TRBV7-6|.
CASSSSPNTEAFF
TGTGCCAGCAGCTCCTCACCCAACACTGAAGCTTTCTTT
>.|TRBJ2-7|TRBV7-2|.
CASSPGPSYEQYF
TGTGCCAGCAGCCCGGGACCTTCCTACGAGCAGTACTTC
>.|TRBJ1-5|TRBV28|.
CASSTSPGPLGQPQHF
TGTGCCAGCAGTACGTCACCGGGACCACTTGGTCAGCCCCAGCATTTT
>.|TRBJ1-2|TRBV7-9|.
CASSFGVDGYTF
TGTGCCAGCAGCTTTGGAGTAGATGGCTACACCTTC
>.|TRBJ2-3|TRBV6-4|TRBD1
CASRSGQERNTQYF
TGTGCCAGCAGGAGCGGACAGGAACGGAATACGCAGTATTTT
>.|TRBJ1-6|TRBV7-2|TRBD1
CASSLLDRGSPYNSPLHF
TGTGCCAGCAGCCTACTGGACAGGGGAAGCCCCTATAATTCACCCCTCCACTTT
>few|TRBJ1-4|TRBV7-9|.
CASSSLGGLEEKLFF
TGTGCCAGCAGCTCCCTGGGAGGGTTAGAAGAAAAACTGTTTTTT
>.|TRBJ2-1|TRBV2|TRBD2
CASSALAGGPNEQFF
TGTGCCAGCAGCGCTCTTGCGGGAGGGCCCAATGAGCAGTTCTTC
>.|TRBJ1-1|TRBV9|.
CASSDTIRQEGTEAFF
TGTGCCAGCAGCGACACGATCCGACAGGAGGGAACTGAAGCTTTCTTT
>.|TRBJ1-3|TRBV11-2|.
CASSSVGDSGNTIYF
TGTGCCAGCAGCTCTGTCGGAGACTCTGGAAACACCATATATTTT
>.|TRBJ1-1|TRBV25-1|.
CASSLWENTEAFF
TGTGCCAGCAGCCTGTGGGAGAACACTGAAGCTTTCTTT
>.|TRBJ2-1|TRBV9|TRBD2
CASSGGSGSLNEQFF
TGTGCCAGCAGCGGGGGTAGCGGGAGTTTGAATGAGCAGTTCTTC
>.|TRBJ2-1|TRBV28|TRBD1
CASSLLQQGPSKFF
TGTGCCAGCAGTTTGCTGCAACAGGGGCCGAGCAAGTTCTTC
>.|TRBJ1-1|TRBV6-5|TRBD1
CASSLMGQGTEAFF
TGTGCCAGCAGTCTTATGGGACAGGGCACTGAAGCTTTCTTT
>medium-sized|TRBJ2-2|TRBV19|TRBD1
CASRPPGGESGELFF
TGTGCCAGTAGGCCCCCAGGGGGCGAAAGCGGGGAGCTGTTTTTT
>few|TRBJ1-2|TRBV13|.
CASSEGVRGTYGYTF
TGTGCCAGCAGCGAAGGCGTCAGGGGAACGTATGGCTACACCTTC
>.|TRBJ2-3|TRBV30|.
CAWSVLSGDTQYF
TGTGCCTGGAGTGTACTGTCGGGGGATACGCAGTATTTT
>.|TRBJ1-2|TRBV27|TRBD1
CASSPGTGPYYGYTF
TGTGCCAGCAGCCCAGGGACAGGGCCGTACTATGGCTACACCTTC
>.|TRBJ2-2|TRBV29-1|.
CSVGTTNAANTGELFF
TGCAGCGTTGGGACAACTAACGCTGCGAACACCGGGGAGCTGTTTTTT
>.|TRBJ1-1|TRBV7-9|.
CASSSSYGFTEAFF
TGTGCCAGCAGCTCATCCTACGGTTTTACTGAAGCTTTCTTT
>few|TRBJ2-1|TRBV28|.
CASSLGASGQSSYNEQFF
TGTGCCAGCAGTTTGGGGGCTAGCGGACAAAGCTCCTACAATGAGCAGTTCTTC
>.|TRBJ1-1|TRBV5-1|TRBD1
CASSLDRVKTEAFF
TGCGCCAGCAGCTTAGACAGGGTGAAGACTGAAGCTTTCTTT
>.|TRBJ2-5|TRBV5-6|TRBD2
CASSRAGEETQYF
TGTGCCAGCAGCAGGGCGGGGGAGGAGACCCAGTACTTC
>once|TRBJ1-4|TRBV6-4|TRBD1
CASSDGGQGSNTNEKLFF
TGTGCCAGCAGTGACGGTGGACAGGGGTCTAACACTAATGAAAAACTGTTTTTT
>medium-sized|TRBJ1-1|TRBV7-6|.
CASSAGPNTEAFF
TGTGCCAGCAGCGCGGGGCCGAACACTGAAGCTTTCTTT
>.|TRBJ2-3|TRBV6-5|TRBD2
CASSYGAGADTQYF
TGTGCCAGCAGTTACGGAGCGGGGGCAGATACGCAGTATTTT
>.|TRBJ1-1|TRBV29-1|.
CSVEIGTARRGAFF
TGCAGCGTTGAAATAGGCACCGCCCGAAGGGGAGCTTTCTTT
>.|TRBJ1-3|TRBV7-9|TRBD1
CASSPQGGAILGNTIYF
TGTGCCAGCAGCCCCCAGGGGGGGGCAATTCTTGGAAACACCATATATTTT
>.|TRBJ1-1|TRBV19|.
CASSMGTEAFF
TGTGCCAGTAGTATGGGGACTGAAGCTTTCTTT
>once|TRBJ2-7|TRBV19|TRBD2
CASSKDGLATTYEQYF
TGTGCCAGTAGTAAAGATGGACTAGCGACCACCTACGAGCAGTACTTC
>.|TRBJ1-2|TRBV4-1|.
CASSQEPQGGGYTF
TGCGCCAGCAGCCAGGAGCCCCAGGGAGGAGGCTACACCTTC
>.|TRBJ2-5|TRBV6-5|.
CASSLNREETQYF
TGTGCCAGCAGCCTTAACAGGGAAGAGACCCAGTACTTC
>.|TRBJ2-2|TRBV9|.
CASRHNPGQPNTGELFF
TGTGCCAGCAGACACAACCCGGGACAACCGAACACCGGGGAGCTGTTTTTT
>.|TRBJ2-7|TRBV11-2|TRBD2
CASSLVPSGTYEQYF
TGTGCCAGCAGCTTAGTTCCTAGCGGTACCTACGAGCAGTACTTC
>.|TRBJ2-1|TRBV4-3|TRBD2
CASSQEGTSGRREQFF
TGCGCCAGCAGCCAAGAGGGGACTAGCGGGAGGCGGGAGCAGTTCTTC
>.|TRBJ2-1|TRBV7-6|.
CASSYRGAGEQFF
TGTGCCAGCAGCTATAGGGGGGCGGGTGAGCAGTTCTTC
>.|TRBJ1-1|TRBV30|.
CAWSQGNTEAFF
TGTGCCTGGAGTCAGGGAAACACTGAAGCTTTCTTT
>.|TRBJ2-7|TRBV10-3|.
CAISAEYRYEQYF
TGTGCCATCAGTGCCGAGTACCGCTACGAGCAGTACTTC
>.|TRBJ1-2|TRBV15|TRBD1
CATSSTVLAGGNPHYGYTF
TGTGCCACCAGCAGTACTGTTTTGGCAGGGGGCAACCCTCACTATGGCTACACCTTC
>.|TRBJ1-1|TRBV7-9|.
CASSLGSTEAFF
TGTGCCAGCAGTCTGGGCAGCACTGAAGCTTTCTTT